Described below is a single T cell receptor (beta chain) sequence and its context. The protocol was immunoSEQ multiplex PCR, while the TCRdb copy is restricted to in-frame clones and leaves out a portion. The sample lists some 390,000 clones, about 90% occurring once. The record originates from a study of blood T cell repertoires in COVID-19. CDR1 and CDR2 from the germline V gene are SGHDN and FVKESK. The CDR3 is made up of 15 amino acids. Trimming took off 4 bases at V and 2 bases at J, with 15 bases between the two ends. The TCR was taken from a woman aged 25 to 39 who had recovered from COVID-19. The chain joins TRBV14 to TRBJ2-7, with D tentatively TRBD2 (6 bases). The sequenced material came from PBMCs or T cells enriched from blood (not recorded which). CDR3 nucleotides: TGTGCCAGCAGCCTGGGTGGGGGAGGTACCTACGAGCAGTACTTC. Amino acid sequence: CASSLGGGGTYEQYF.